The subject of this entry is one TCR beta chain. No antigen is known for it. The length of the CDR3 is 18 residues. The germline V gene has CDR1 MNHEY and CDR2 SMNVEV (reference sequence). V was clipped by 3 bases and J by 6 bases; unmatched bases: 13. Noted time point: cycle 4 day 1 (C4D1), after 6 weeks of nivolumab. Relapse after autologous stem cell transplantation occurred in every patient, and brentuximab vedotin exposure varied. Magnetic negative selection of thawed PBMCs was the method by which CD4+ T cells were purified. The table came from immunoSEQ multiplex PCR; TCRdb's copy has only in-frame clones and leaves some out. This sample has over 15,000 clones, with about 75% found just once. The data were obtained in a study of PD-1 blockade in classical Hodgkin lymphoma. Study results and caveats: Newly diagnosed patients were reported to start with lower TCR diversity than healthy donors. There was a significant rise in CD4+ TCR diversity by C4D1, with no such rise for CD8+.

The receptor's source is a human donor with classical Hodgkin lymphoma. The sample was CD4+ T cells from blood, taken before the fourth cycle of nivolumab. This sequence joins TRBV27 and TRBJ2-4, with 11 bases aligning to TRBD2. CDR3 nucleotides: TGTGCCAGCAGTTTCCTTACTAGCGGGAGAATAGGGGGAAACATTCAGTACTTC. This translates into CASSFLTSGRIGGNIQYF.